The rows below give T cell receptor beta chains drawn from one sample of a study of patients and donors after allogeneic stem cell transplantation. TCRdb recomputed calls from the RT-PCR reads with MiXCR, one row per CDR3 protein. The sample consists of about a million distinct CDR3 sequences, about a sixth of them appearing once. Specimen: blood, either unsorted or a sorted T cell fraction (not recorded which). Receptors were obtained from a human donor who was either an allogeneic HSCT recipient or a stem cell or donor lymphocyte infusion donor (not recorded which). It is not recorded whose cells these are; they may come from a transplant donor. CDR3s include the opening cysteine and the closing phenylalanine or tryptophan. A D gene is named only where the DNA matches it firmly. Some rows have no size entry. The others give once, few or many, or a class for an expanded clone.

v_call,d_call,clone_size,j_call,cdr3_nt,cdr3_aa
TRBV18,-,few,TRBJ2-3,TGTGCCAGCTCGCCAGAGGTTGGTTCCGCAGATACGCAGTATTTT,CASSPEVGSADTQYF
TRBV6-1,-,-,TRBJ1-5,TGTGCCAGCAGGGTCTCATGGACGGAGCCCCAGCATTTT,CASRVSWTEPQHF
TRBV5-1,-,few,TRBJ1-4,TGCGCCAGCAGCAGTCATACAGGGTGGGAGAATGAAAAACTGTTTTTT,CASSSHTGWENEKLFF
TRBV4-3,TRBD2,few,TRBJ2-1,TGCGCCAGCAGCGCACGCGGGGGGGATGAGCAGTTCTTC,CASSARGGDEQFF
TRBV11-2,TRBD2,few,TRBJ2-2,TGTGCCAGCAGCCGACGGACTAGCGGGAACGCGAACACCGGGGAGCTGTTTTTT,CASSRRTSGNANTGELFF
TRBV20-1,-,few,TRBJ2-7,TGCAGTGCTAGACCACAGGGATTCAACGATCGGGCGCTCGAGCAGTACTTC,CSARPQGFNDRALEQYF
TRBV24-1,TRBD1,few,TRBJ2-3,TGTGCCACCAGTGATTTGGGGGGACAGACGATCGCTAGCACAGATACGCAGTATTTT,CATSDLGGQTIASTDTQYF
TRBV11-2,TRBD2,-,TRBJ2-3,TGTGCCAGCAGCCTCCGGACTAGCGGGGGACCCGGTGGAGATACGCAGTATTTT,CASSLRTSGGPGGDTQYF
TRBV12-3/TRBV12-4,TRBD1,-,TRBJ2-2,TGTGCCAGCAGACGGACAGGGACCGGGGAGCTGTTTTTT,CASRRTGTGELFF
TRBV30,-,-,TRBJ2-7,TGTGCCTGGAGTGTACAGGGCTACGAGCAGTACTTC,CAWSVQGYEQYF
TRBV18,-,-,TRBJ1-1,TGTGCCAGCTCACCCCAGGTGACGAGCACTGAAGCTTTCTTT,CASSPQVTSTEAFF
TRBV12-3/TRBV12-4,-,many,TRBJ2-2,TGTGCCAGCAGTTTACACACCCCGAACACCGGGGAGCTGTTTTTT,CASSLHTPNTGELFF
TRBV2,TRBD2,-,TRBJ2-5,TGTGCCAGCTCCAAAATCCTGGCTAGCGGGAGGGAGGAAGAGACCCAGTACTTC,CASSKILASGREEETQYF
TRBV5-5,TRBD1,-,TRBJ2-7,TGTGCCAGCAGGGGCCGGGACAGGGTTGACGAGCAGTACTTC,CASRGRDRVDEQYF
TRBV12-3/TRBV12-4,-,-,TRBJ2-2,TGTGCCAGCAGTTCGGGCGGATTGAACACCGGGGAGCTGTTTTTT,CASSSGGLNTGELFF
TRBV19,-,-,TRBJ1-6,TGTGCCAGTAGTATAGGAGGGAATTCACCCCTCCACTTT,CASSIGGNSPLHF
TRBV7-9,TRBD1,few,TRBJ1-5,TGTGCCAGCAGCTCCTGGACAGGGGGAGTCGATCAGCCCCAGCATTTT,CASSSWTGGVDQPQHF
TRBV15,TRBD1,many,TRBJ1-5,TGTGCCACCAGCAGAGGGACCGGGACAGGGAGCAATCAGCCCCAGCATTTT,CATSRGTGTGSNQPQHF
TRBV20-1,-,-,TRBJ1-1,TGCAGTGCTCCCCGCGGGGAGGCATTGAACACTGAAGCTTTCTTT,CSAPRGEALNTEAFF
TRBV20-1,TRBD1,few,TRBJ1-1,TGCAGTGCTCTTACAGGGGTGAACACTGAAGCTTTCTTT,CSALTGVNTEAFF
TRBV2,TRBD1,few,TRBJ1-5,TGTGCCAGCGGGGGACAGGGAGATCAGCCCCAGCATTTT,CASGGQGDQPQHF
TRBV2,-,-,TRBJ1-1,TGTGCCAGCATGGTGGGATTGAACACTGAAGCTTTCTTT,CASMVGLNTEAFF
TRBV2,-,-,TRBJ2-3,TGTGCCAGCAGTGTCGGGGCCAAGCGAGGAGATACGCAGTATTTT,CASSVGAKRGDTQYF
TRBV12-3/TRBV12-4,-,-,TRBJ1-4,TGTGCCAGCAGTTCCCCAAGAGGCAGGGCCGAAAAACTGTTTTTT,CASSSPRGRAEKLFF
TRBV25-1,TRBD2,many,TRBJ2-1,TGTGCCAGCAGTGACCCAGGACTAGCGGCCAATGAGCAGTTCTTC,CASSDPGLAANEQFF
TRBV20-1,TRBD2,-,TRBJ2-5,TGCAGTGCTACAGGGACTATAGAGACCCAGTACTTC,CSATGTIETQYF